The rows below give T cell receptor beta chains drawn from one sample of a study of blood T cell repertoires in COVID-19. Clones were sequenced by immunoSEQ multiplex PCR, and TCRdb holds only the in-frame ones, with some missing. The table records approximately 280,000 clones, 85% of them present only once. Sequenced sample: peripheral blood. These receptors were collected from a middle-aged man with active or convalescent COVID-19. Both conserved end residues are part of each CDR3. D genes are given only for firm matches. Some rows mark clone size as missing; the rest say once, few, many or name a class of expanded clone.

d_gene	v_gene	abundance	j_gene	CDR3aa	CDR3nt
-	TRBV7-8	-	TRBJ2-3	CASSLAYGTDTQYF	TGTGCCAGCAGCTTGGCTTATGGCACAGATACGCAGTATTTT
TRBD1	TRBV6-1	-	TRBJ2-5	CASSDDRGSRETQYF	TGTGCCAGCAGTGACGACAGGGGATCAAGGGAGACCCAGTACTTC
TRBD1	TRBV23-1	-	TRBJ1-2	CASSQSTLQGSGYGYTF	TGCGCCAGCAGTCAATCGACATTACAGGGGAGTGGCTATGGCTACACCTTC
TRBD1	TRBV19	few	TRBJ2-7	CASSRDRNYEQYF	TGTGCCAGTAGTCGGGACAGAAACTACGAGCAGTACTTC
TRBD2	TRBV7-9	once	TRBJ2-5	CASSIWTSGKETQYF	TGTGCCAGCAGCATTTGGACTAGCGGTAAAGAGACCCAGTACTTC
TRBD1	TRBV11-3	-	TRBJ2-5	CASSYGQGMETQYF	TGTGCCAGCAGCTATGGACAGGGGATGGAGACCCAGTACTTC
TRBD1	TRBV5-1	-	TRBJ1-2	CASSLVAGGLYGYTF	TGCGCCAGCAGCTTGGTAGCAGGGGGCCTCTATGGCTACACCTTC
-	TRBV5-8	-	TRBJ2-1	CASSLEFRGSSYNEQFF	TGTGCCAGCAGCTTGGAGTTTCGAGGGAGCTCCTACAATGAGCAGTTCTTC
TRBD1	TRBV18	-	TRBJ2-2	CASLGPTGMEWTGELFF	TGTGCCAGCCTAGGACCGACAGGGATGGAGTGGACCGGGGAGCTGTTTTTT
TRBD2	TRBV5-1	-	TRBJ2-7	CASSLRIAGVSMGEQYF	TGCGCCAGCAGCTTGCGGATAGCGGGAGTGTCTATGGGCGAGCAGTACTTC
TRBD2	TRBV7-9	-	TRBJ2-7	CASRPGGNYEQYF	TGTGCCAGCAGACCGGGGGGAAACTACGAGCAGTACTTC
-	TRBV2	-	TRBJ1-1	CASSESSEAFF	TGTGCCAGCAGTGAATCGTCTGAAGCTTTCTTT
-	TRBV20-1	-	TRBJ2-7	CSASRAGAQGNGEQYF	TGCAGTGCTAGTCGGGCGGGCGCCCAGGGGAATGGCGAGCAGTACTTC
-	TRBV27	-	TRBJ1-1	CASSRGKFNGEAFF	TGTGCCAGCAGTAGGGGAAAATTCAATGGTGAAGCTTTCTTT
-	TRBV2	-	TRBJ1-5	CASSEAQRGSQPQHF	TGTGCCAGCAGTGAAGCGCAAAGGGGGAGTCAGCCCCAGCATTTT
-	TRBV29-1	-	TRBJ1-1	CSVPAWPEAFF	TGCAGCGTTCCTGCTTGGCCTGAAGCTTTCTTT
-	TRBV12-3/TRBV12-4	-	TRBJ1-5	CASSSTNNQPQHF	TGTGCCAGCAGCTCAACAAACAATCAGCCCCAGCATTTT
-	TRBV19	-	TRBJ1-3	CASTSGPKSPSGNTIYF	TGTGCCAGTACCAGCGGACCCAAGTCCCCATCTGGAAACACCATATATTTT
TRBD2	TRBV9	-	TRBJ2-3	CASSVGGLDTQYF	TGTGCCAGCAGCGTGGGGGGGTTGGATACGCAGTATTTT
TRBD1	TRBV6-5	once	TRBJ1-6	CASRAGTGNSPLHF	TGTGCCAGCAGGGCCGGGACAGGGAATTCACCCCTCCACTTT
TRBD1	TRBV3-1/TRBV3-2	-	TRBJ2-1	CASSSRGGSPRGQFF	TGTGCCAGCAGCTCCAGAGGGGGCTCCCCGAGGGGGCAGTTCTTC
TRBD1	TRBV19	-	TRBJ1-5	CASSPRQGARVGQPQHF	TGTGCCAGTAGCCCCAGACAGGGGGCGCGGGTCGGCCAGCCCCAGCATTTT
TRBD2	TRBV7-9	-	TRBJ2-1	CASSQRSGRARVHEQFF	TGTGCCAGCAGCCAACGTAGCGGGAGGGCCAGAGTCCATGAGCAGTTCTTC
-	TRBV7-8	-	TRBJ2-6	CASSLGHLTKTGANVLTF	TGTGCCAGCAGCTTAGGACATCTAACCAAAACAGGGGCCAACGTCCTGACTTTC
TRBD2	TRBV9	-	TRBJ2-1	CASSVRALAGIDNEQFF	TGTGCCAGCAGCGTGCGGGCACTAGCGGGAATCGACAATGAGCAGTTCTTC
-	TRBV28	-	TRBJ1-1	CASSFRGGAEAFF	TGTGCCAGCAGTTTCAGGGGAGGGGCTGAAGCTTTCTTT
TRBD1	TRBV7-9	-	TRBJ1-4	CASSLASQGVFEKLFF	TGTGCCAGCAGCTTAGCGTCCCAGGGGGTCTTTGAAAAACTGTTTTTT
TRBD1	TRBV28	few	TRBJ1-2	CASSLGGTGLYGYTF	TGTGCCAGCAGCCTGGGGGGGACAGGGCTCTATGGCTACACCTTC
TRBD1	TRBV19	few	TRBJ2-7	CASSKPGQGTYEQYF	TGTGCCAGTAGTAAACCGGGACAGGGAACCTACGAGCAGTACTTC
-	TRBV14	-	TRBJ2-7	CASSQDWGGQYF	TGTGCCAGCAGCCAAGATTGGGGCGGGCAGTACTTC
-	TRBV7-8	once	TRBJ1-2	CASSLGTGSYGYTF	TGTGCCAGCAGCTTAGGTACAGGGTCCTATGGCTACACCTTC